These 23 T cell receptor beta chains came from one sample sequenced in a study of cytomegalovirus exposure and HLA in healthy donors. Primers for the PCR totalled 60 Vbeta and 13 Jbeta. TCRdb keeps only in-frame clones here, not all; method: immunoSEQ multiplex PCR. The repertoire holds some 120,000 clones, with about 77% as singletons. Input material: PBMCs. The source of these receptors is a man in his forties or fifties in good health and CMV-seronegative.

The V and J genes are TRBV7-9 and TRBJ2-1, with 12 bases fitting TRBD2. J lost 8 bases, V lost 5 bases, and 7 bases had no gene match. Germline-derived CDR1 and CDR2 are SEHNR and FQNEAQ (reference sequence). This CDR3 has 15 residues. In nucleotides, the CDR3 is TGTGCCAGCAGCCTAACTAGCGGGAGGTTCGATGAGCAGTTCTTC. Amino acids: CASSLTSGRFDEQFF.

This clone was detected once. J is TRBJ1-1 and V is TRBV5-4; TRBD1 matches at 7 bases. The germline V gene encodes CDR1 SGHNT and CDR2 YYREEE (reference sequence). The ends lost 4 bases at V and 6 bases at J; junction bases unmatched: 9. The CDR3 contains 14 residues. DNA of the CDR3: TGTGCCAGCAGCATTGGACAGGCCCGGTCTGAAGCTTTCTTT. The encoded protein is CASSIGQARSEAFF.

This clone has just a few counts. The V gene is TRBV7-9, the J gene TRBJ2-3, with TRBD2 matching over 7 bases. The V and J ends lost 5 bases and 3 bases, in that order; junction bases with no gene match: 8. Germline V CDR1 and CDR2: SEHNR, FQNEAQ (reference sequence). The CDR3 loop spans 15 amino acids. The CDR3 coding sequence is TGTGCCAGCAGCCTAAGCGGGACCGAGACAGATACGCAGTATTTT. The encoded protein is CASSLSGTETDTQYF.

V is TRBV2 and J is TRBJ2-7; D gene uncertain. Germline CDR1 and CDR2: SNHLY and FYNNEI. Trimming pared 0 bases from V and 0 bases from J, leaving 12 bases between. This CDR3 contains 16 residues. This CDR3 is CASSEAPPSGSYEQYF. The CDR3 DNA is TGTGCCAGCAGTGAAGCGCCCCCGTCGGGCTCCTACGAGCAGTACTTC.

J is TRBJ2-1 and V is TRBV27, with 11 positions matching TRBD2. The germline V gene encodes CDR1 MNHEY and CDR2 SMNVEV (reference sequence). The CDR3 extends over 15 amino acids. V trimming: 6 bases; J trimming: 8 bases; junction bases outside the gene matches: 9. The chain's CDR3 is CASSSLAGGSYEQFF. For the CDR3, the DNA is TGTGCCAGCAGCAGTCTAGCGGGAGGATCTTATGAGCAGTTCTTC.

The chain has TRBV14 and TRBJ2-7; D unresolved. Between the trimmed V and J ends, which lost 0 bases and 4 bases, there was a span of 4 bases. Germline CDR1 SGHDN, CDR2 FVKESK. The CDR3 has 12 amino acids. CDR3 DNA sequence: TGTGCCAGCAGCCAAGACGGGTACGAGCAGTACTTC. It yields the protein CASSQDGYEQYF.

This clone turned up a few times. The chain is built from TRBV4-3 and TRBJ2-5; 8 bases line up with TRBD2. V was clipped by 0 bases and J by 0 bases; unmatched bases: 9. The CDR3 loop spans 18 amino acids. Looked up from germline, CDR1 is LGHNA and CDR2 is YSLEER. For the CDR3, the DNA is TGCGCCAGCAGCCAAGAAAAAGGAGCGGGGGCGTACCAAGAGACCCAGTACTTC. It specifies CASSQEKGAGAYQETQYF.

The chain joins TRBV2 to TRBJ2-2, with 7 bases matching TRBD1. This CDR3 has 16 residues. V lost 7 bases to trimming and J lost 1 base; unmatched junction nucleotides: 9. Germline CDR1 SNHLY, CDR2 FYNNEI. The CDR3 reads CASKTSGTVNTGELFF. The CDR3 DNA is TGTGCCAGCAAAACCTCCGGGACAGTGAACACCGGGGAGCTGTTTTTT.

This sequence joins TRBV5-6 and TRBJ2-1; D call uncertain. The CDR3 runs to 15 residues. Trimming took 4 bases from V and 3 from J, leaving 14 bases between them. Germline loops: CDR1 SGHDT, CDR2 YYEEEE. The CDR3 loop reads CASSILQGGYNEQFF. Written as DNA, the CDR3 is TGTGCCAGCAGCATTTTGCAAGGCGGCTACAATGAGCAGTTCTTC.

The chain has TRBV2 and TRBJ2-7; possible D gene TRBD1, 6 bases. This CDR3 is 14 amino acids long. V was cut by 4 bases and J by 5 bases, with 15 bases left in between. CDR1 and CDR2 from the germline V gene are SNHLY and FYNNEI. CDR3 region: CASSVGQGTDEQYF. The CDR3 DNA reads as TGTGCCAGCAGTGTCGGTCAGGGGACCGACGAGCAGTACTTC.

The V gene is TRBV28, the J gene TRBJ1-5; 7 positions agree with TRBD1. V gave up 10 bases and J gave up 1 base; unmatched junction bases: 7. The CDR3 contains 14 residues. Germline-derived CDR1 and CDR2 are MDHEN and SYDVKM. In nucleotides, the CDR3 is TGTGCCATCAAGACAGGGATGAGCAATCAGCCCCAGCATTTT. It yields the protein CAIKTGMSNQPQHF.

V usage is TRBV29-1 and J usage is TRBJ2-3; 8 positions match TRBD2. V dropped 6 bases and J dropped 0; count of bases not matched to a gene: 5. The CDR3 sequence is 14 residues long. Germline values: CDR1 SQVTM, CDR2 ANQGSEA. CDR3 protein: CSVGSSGSTDTQYF. CDR3 in DNA: TGCAGCGTGGGATCTAGCGGGAGCACAGATACGCAGTATTTT.

This clone was seen a few times. The chain is built from TRBV29-1 and TRBJ1-1; TRBD1 matches 8 bases. The V segment lost 6 bases and the J segment 2 bases; nucleotides outside the gene matches: 8. Germline V gives CDR1 SQVTM, CDR2 ANQGSEA. This CDR3 is 14 amino acids long. CDR3 loop: CSVRTGSINTEAFF. CDR3 DNA sequence: TGCAGCGTGAGGACAGGGAGTATCAACACTGAAGCTTTCTTT.

The chain couples TRBV5-1 to TRBJ2-1; TRBD2 might be the D (6 bases). In germline, CDR1 is SGHRS, CDR2 YFSETQ. The CDR3 is 15 amino acids. V was pared by 2 bases and J by 1 base, with 10 bases between. The CDR3 region has the DNA TGCGCCAGCAGCTTCCGGGACTCTTCCTACAATGAGCAGTTCTTC. It translates to CASSFRDSSYNEQFF.

The CDR3 DNA follows: TGTGCCAGCAGTGAACTCCCGACAGGGACCCTCGAGACGCCCCAGCATTTT. Residues: CASSELPTGTLETPQHF. The J gene is TRBJ1-5, the V gene TRBV6-1; 7 bases line up with TRBD1. Trimming cost V 2 bases and J 9 bases; bases outside gene matches: 16. The CDR3 is 17 amino acids. Germline assignment: CDR1 MNHNS and CDR2 SASEGT.

V gene TRBV6-1 combines with J gene TRBJ2-2; TRBD2 might be the D (7 bases). Germline CDR1 reads MNHNS; CDR2 reads SASEGT. The CDR3 is 14 amino acids. V was trimmed by 7 bases and J by 5 bases, leaving 14 bases between them. Here the CDR3 reads CASKRGGLTGELFF. For the CDR3, the DNA is TGTGCCAGCAAAAGGGGGGGTTTAACCGGGGAGCTGTTTTTT.

This clone occurred a few times. V is TRBV6-5 and J is TRBJ2-2; the D gene is possibly TRBD2 (7 bases). The germline V gene encodes CDR1 MNHEY and CDR2 SVGAGI. The length of the CDR3 is 15 residues. Trimming stripped 6 bases from V and 4 bases from J, with 15 bases between. The CDR3 coding sequence is TGTGCCAGCAGGGAGGGGGGGCTTTCCACCGGGGAGCTGTTTTTT. Its translation is CASREGGLSTGELFF.

This sequence joins TRBV5-1 and TRBJ2-6; D remains unclear. Germline assignment: CDR1 SGHRS and CDR2 YFSETQ. With 8 bases removed from V and 4 bases from J, the gap between germline ends came to 16 bases. The CDR3 is 15 residues long. CDR3 DNA: TGCGCCAGTAAAAACGCTAACCCCGGGGCCAACGTCCTGACTTTC. It yields the protein CASKNANPGANVLTF.

V is TRBV6-1 and J is TRBJ2-3; tentative D call: TRBD2 (5 bases). The V gene's germline CDR1 is MNHNS and CDR2 SASEGT. This CDR3 has 13 amino acids. Trimming shortened V by 1 base and J by 7 bases, and 9 bases separated the two germline ends. CDR3 nucleotide sequence: TGTGCCAGCAGTGAAGGTGTAGCGAATACGCAGTATTTT. Encoded protein: CASSEGVANTQYF.

V and J are TRBV11-2 and TRBJ2-1; 8 nucleotides line up with TRBD2. The CDR3 is 16 residues long. The germline CDR1 and CDR2 sequences are SGHAT and FQNNGV. The trim removed 5 bases at V and 5 bases at J, leaving 11 bases unmatched. The CDR3 DNA follows: TGTGCCAGCAGCCCCCGTTTAGCGGGGTCTAACAATGAGCAGTTCTTC. Translating gives CASSPRLAGSNNEQFF.

This chain uses TRBV18 with TRBJ2-5; D may be TRBD2 (5 bases). The CDR3 runs to 13 residues. The ends were cut back, 3 bases at V and 5 bases at J, with 10 bases in the middle. Germline V lookup: CDR1 KGHSH, CDR2 LQKENI. CDR3 DNA: TGTGCCAGCTCACCGACTACCTATGAGACCCAGTACTTC. It is translated as CASSPTTYETQYF.

CDR3 DNA: TGCGCCAGCAGCTGGGACAGCCCCGAAACTAATGAAAAACTGTTTTTT. It is translated as CASSWDSPETNEKLFF. The chain is built from TRBV5-1 and TRBJ1-4; 7 nucleotides agree with TRBD1. Germline CDR1 is SGHRS and CDR2 is YFSETQ. This CDR3 has 16 residues. Germline trimming cut 3 bases from V and 1 base from J; bases unmatched to any gene: 6.

The V and J genes are TRBV7-2 and TRBJ2-1; 10 nucleotides line up with TRBD2. This CDR3 spans 16 amino acids. The J segment lost 4 bases and the V segment lost 5 bases, leaving 8 bases of the junction unmatched. Per germline, CDR1 SGHTA and CDR2 FQGNSA. The CDR3 DNA reads TGTGCCAGCAGCGCCGGACTAGCGGAAAATTACAATGAGCAGTTCTTC. It codes for CASSAGLAENYNEQFF. The full variable domain, completed using reference TRBV7-2 and TRBJ2-1, is GAGVSQSPSNKVTEKGKDVELRCDPISGHTALYWYRQSLGQGLEFLIYFQGNSAPDKSGLPSDRFSAERTGGSVSTLTIQRTQQEDSAVYLCASSAGLAENYNEQFFGPGTRLTVL.